The clone carrying this T cell receptor (beta chain) was detected once. This entry is derived from a study of T cell changes during pregnancy in multiple sclerosis. TCRdb's table, derived via immunoSEQ multiplex PCR, lists solely in-frame clones and lacks some. The table shows 40,000 to 50,000 clones, with approximately 89% occurring only once. The CDR3 runs to 15 residues. Germline V gene sequence: CDR1 PRHDT, CDR2 FYEKMQ (reference sequence). After removal of 1 base from V and 5 bases from J, the junction contained 5 bases not matched to a gene. The origin of this receptor is a female donor with multiple sclerosis, enrolled in a pregnancy study. Sample: CD4+ T cells from peripheral blood mononuclear cells, taken in the first trimester of pregnancy. The rearrangement uses TRBV13 and TRBJ2-3, with 8 bases aligning to TRBD1. The CDR3 protein is CASSLVQGVEDTQYF. For the CDR3, the DNA is TGTGCCAGCAGCTTAGTACAGGGGGTGGAAGATACGCAGTATTTT.